What follows are 2 T cell receptor beta chains derived from one specimen sequenced in a study of T-cell memory formation after mild COVID-19. TCRdb ran MiXCR on the 5' RACE reads and lists one entry per CDR3 protein. The profile covers about 140,000 distinct CDR3 sequences, with 11% to 15% appearing a single time and under 30% taken by the ten largest. The sample consisted of PBMCs or a T cell subset sorted from them (not recorded which). All receptors come from an adult woman who had mild COVID-19 (a few samples of this study predate the infection). Cell type and time point are not known.

This clonotype was observed a few times. V is TRBV12-3 or TRBV12-4 and J is TRBJ2-3, with D possibly called TRBD1 or TRBD2 (5 bases each). Trimming pared 4 bases from V and 7 bases from J, leaving 15 bases between. The length of the CDR3 is 14 residues. The CDR3 DNA reads TGTGCCAGCAGTTCGCCGGGACGGACCCATACGCAGTATTTT. Its translation: CASSSPGRTHTQYF.

The chain is built from TRBV9 and TRBJ2-1; TRBD2 agrees at 8 bases. This CDR3 comprises 14 residues. The junction had 8 bases not matched to a gene; V was cut back by 0 bases and J by 12 bases. CDR1 and CDR2 from the germline V gene are SGDLS and YYNGEE. The CDR3 spells CASSVETGGIRQFF. In DNA, the CDR3 is TGTGCCAGCAGCGTAGAAACGGGGGGGATCCGGCAGTTCTTC.